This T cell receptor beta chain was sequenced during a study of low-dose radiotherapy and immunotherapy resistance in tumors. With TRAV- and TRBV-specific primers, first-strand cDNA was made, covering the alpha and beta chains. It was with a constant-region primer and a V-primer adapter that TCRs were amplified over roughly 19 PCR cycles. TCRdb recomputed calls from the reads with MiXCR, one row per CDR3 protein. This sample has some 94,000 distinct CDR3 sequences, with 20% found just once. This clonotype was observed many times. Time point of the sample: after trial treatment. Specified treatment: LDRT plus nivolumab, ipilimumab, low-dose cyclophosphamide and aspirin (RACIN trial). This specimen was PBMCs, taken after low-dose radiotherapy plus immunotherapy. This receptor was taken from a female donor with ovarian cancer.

CDR3 in amino acids: CASSYAVGRMNTEAFF. Written as DNA, the CDR3 is TGTGCCAGCAGTTACGCGGTGGGACGAATGAACACTGAAGCTTTCTTT. This sequence joins TRBV6-6 and TRBJ1-1, with D perhaps TRBD1 (5 bases). The CDR3 extends over 16 amino acids. V was shortened by 2 bases and J by 0 bases, with 13 bases between the two germline ends. Germline assignment: CDR1 MNHNY and CDR2 SVGAGI (reference sequence).